A single sample gave rise to the 26 T cell receptor beta chains below, sequenced in a study of patients and donors after allogeneic stem cell transplantation. One entry per CDR3 protein, called by TCRdb with MiXCR from the RT-PCR reads. The table shows 90,000 to 130,000 distinct CDR3 sequences, with approximately 40% occurring only once. The source material was blood, either unsorted or a sorted T cell fraction (not recorded which). Receptors originate from a human donor who was either an allogeneic HSCT recipient or a stem cell or donor lymphocyte infusion donor (not recorded which). It is not recorded whose cells these are; they may come from a transplant donor.

Turning to this clonotype: A much more abundant neighbour one base away suggests this may be a read error. Without the conserved terminal phenylalanine or tryptophan, this CDR3 likely stems from a read error. This sequence joins TRBV4-2 and TRBJ1-5, with 7 bases identical to TRBD1. The germline V gene encodes CDR1 LGHNA and CDR2 YNFKEQ. This CDR3 is 15 amino acids long. The J segment lost 4 bases and the V segment lost 1 base, leaving 4 bases of the junction unmatched. CDR3 nucleotides: TGTGCCAGCAGCCAAGGACAGGGAGGAAATCAGCCCCAGCATTTG. The encoded protein is CASSQGQGGNQPQHL.

CDR3 amino acids: CASSWTLGKNIQYF. CDR3 nucleotide sequence: TGTGCCAGCAGCTGGACCTTAGGGAAAAACATTCAGTACTTC. The chain employs TRBV28 and TRBJ2-4; D is undetermined. This CDR3 is built from 14 residues. V lost 6 bases to trimming and J lost 4 bases, with 13 bases between them. The germline V gene encodes CDR1 MDHEN and CDR2 SYDVKM. Combining the CDR3 with reference TRBV28 and TRBJ2-4 gives the whole variable domain DVKVTQSSRYLVKRTGEKVFLECVQDMDHENMFWYRQDPGLGLRLIYFSYDVKMKEKGDIPEGYSVSREKKERFSLILESASTNQTSMYLCASSWTLGKNIQYFGAGTRLSVL.

This clonotype appeared once. The V and J genes are TRBV7-2 and TRBJ2-6; no clear D. The length of the CDR3 is 12 residues. Germline V CDR1 and CDR2: SGHTA, FQGNSA. Trimming took 4 bases from V and 9 from J, leaving 7 bases between them. CDR3 in amino acids: CASSSYLNVLTF. CDR3 in DNA: TGTGCCAGCAGCTCGTACCTCAACGTCCTGACTTTC.

This clonotype appeared a few times. The genes are TRBV12-3 or TRBV12-4 and TRBJ2-7; D not certain. The CDR3 runs 12 residues. V was trimmed by 4 bases and J by 0 bases, leaving 4 bases between them. CDR3 nucleotide sequence: TGTGCCAGCAGTTCTAGCTCCTACGAGCAGTACTTC. Translating gives CASSSSSYEQYF.

The J gene is TRBJ2-3, the V gene TRBV7-2, with unresolved D. CDR3 size: 14 residues. The ends were cut back, 4 bases at V and 2 bases at J, with 10 bases in the middle. Looked up from germline, CDR1 is SGHTA and CDR2 is FQGNSA. CDR3 region: CASSSQPITDTQYF. The CDR3 nucleotides read TGTGCCAGCAGCTCCCAGCCGATCACAGATACGCAGTATTTT. Variable domain in full (rest from reference TRBV7-2 and TRBJ2-3): GAGVSQSPSNKVTEKGKDVELRCDPISGHTALYWYRQSLGQGLEFLIYFQGNSAPDKSGLPSDRFSAERTGGSVSTLTIQRTQQEDSAVYLCASSSQPITDTQYFGPGTRLTVL.

This clonotype was seen only a few times. The chain uses TRBV5-1 and TRBJ2-2; 8 positions agree with TRBD2. The V segment lost 1 base and the J segment 1 base; nucleotides outside the gene matches: 0. This CDR3 is 15 amino acids long. The germline gives CDR1 SGHRS, CDR2 YFSETQ. The DNA of the CDR3 is TGCGCCAGCAGCTTGACTAGCGGGAACACCGGGGAGCTGTTTTTT. This sequence encodes CASSLTSGNTGELFF.

This clonotype turned up a few times. This rearrangement joins TRBV25-1 to TRBJ1-2; tentatively, D is TRBD1 (5 bases). CDR3 length: 14 residues. Between the trimmed V and J ends, which lost 2 bases and 4 bases, there was a span of 11 bases. Per germline, CDR1 MGHDK and CDR2 SYGVNS. For the CDR3, the DNA is TGTGCCAGCAGTGAAAAGGGACGGATCTATGGCTACACCTTC. As protein: CASSEKGRIYGYTF.

This sequence joins TRBV28 and TRBJ1-5; D may be TRBD1 (6 bases). Trimming pared 2 bases from V and 4 bases from J, leaving 9 bases between. The length of the CDR3 is 14 residues. Germline CDR1 is MDHEN and CDR2 is SYDVKM. The CDR3 DNA reads TGTGCCAGCAGTTTAACAGGGCTTAATCAGCCCCAGCATTTT. This codes for CASSLTGLNQPQHF.

This clonotype has a count of ten or more. The chain links TRBV20-1 to TRBJ1-1; possibly TRBD1 for D (5 bases). Deletions cut 5 bases from V and 0 bases from J, with 10 bases between. Looked up from germline, CDR1 is DFQATT and CDR2 is SNEGSKA (reference sequence). The CDR3 covers 13 residues. CDR3 bases: TGCAGTGCTCCCTGGGGACTGAACACTGAAGCTTTCTTT. Translating gives CSAPWGLNTEAFF.

The chain uses TRBV7-2 and TRBJ2-1; D possibly corresponds to TRBD1 (5 bases). The CDR3 contains 15 residues. Trimming took 6 bases from V and 1 from J, leaving 13 bases between them. Germline CDR1 and CDR2: SGHTA and FQGNSA. The CDR3 protein is CASRPSGISYNEQFF. The CDR3 region has the DNA TGTGCCAGCAGACCCTCAGGGATATCCTACAATGAGCAGTTCTTC.

This sequence joins TRBV10-3 and TRBJ1-6; D is uncertain. Germline V gene lookup returns CDR1 ENHRY and CDR2 SYGVKD. V dropped 4 bases and J dropped 8 bases, with 9 bases sitting between them. The CDR3 runs to 13 residues. For the CDR3, the DNA is TGTGCCATCAGTGCCGGGTTGGATTCACCCCTCCACTTT. Amino acid sequence: CAISAGLDSPLHF.

The V and J genes are TRBV18 and TRBJ2-3, with 14 bases identical to TRBD2. V dropped 3 bases and J dropped 7; count of bases not matched to a gene: 9. The CDR3 has 17 residues. The germline V gene has CDR1 KGHSH and CDR2 LQKENI. CDR3 sequence: CASSPGTSGRGGYTQYF. The CDR3 DNA reads TGTGCCAGCTCACCCGGGACTAGCGGGAGAGGCGGGTATACGCAGTATTTT. Based on the CDR3 plus reference TRBV18 and TRBJ2-3, the full variable domain is NAGVMQNPRHLVRRRGQEARLRCSPMKGHSHVYWYRQLPEEGLKFMVYLQKENIIDESGMPKERFSAEFPKEGPSILRIQQVVRGDSAAYFCASSPGTSGRGGYTQYFGPGTRLTVL.

The J gene is TRBJ2-3, the V gene TRBV7-8; tentative D call: TRBD2 (6 bases). This CDR3 region has 16 residues. Germline V CDR1 and CDR2: SGHVS, FQNEAQ. Deletions cut 2 bases from V and 1 base from J, with 13 bases between. The CDR3 nucleotides are TGTGCCAGCAGCTTAAAATGGGGGACTGGCACAGATACGCAGTATTTT. This sequence encodes CASSLKWGTGTDTQYF.

This chain uses TRBV6-2 or TRBV6-3 with TRBJ2-7, with D perhaps TRBD2 (5 bases). The CDR3 runs 12 residues. Germline-derived CDR1 and CDR2 are MNHEY and SVGEGT. Between the trimmed V and J ends, which lost 6 bases and 3 bases, there was a span of 9 bases. CDR3 DNA sequence: TGTGCCAGCAGGTCCCGGGACTACGAGCAGTACTTC. Residues: CASRSRDYEQYF.

This clonotype came up a few times. The chain carries TRBV20-1 and TRBJ2-7; the D gene is possibly TRBD2 (5 bases). Trimming left V 5 bases short and J 0 bases short, with 8 bases between. Per the germline V gene, CDR1 is DFQATT and CDR2 is SNEGSKA (reference sequence). The CDR3 is made up of 12 amino acids. The CDR3 DNA sequence: TGCAGTGCTGGCCGGGACTCCTACGAGCAGTACTTC. This codes for CSAGRDSYEQYF.

The rearrangement uses TRBV20-1 and TRBJ1-5; possibly TRBD1 for D (5 bases). CDR1 and CDR2 from the germline V gene are DFQATT and SNEGSKA (reference sequence). The V end was cut by 4 bases, the J end by 5 bases, with 18 bases between. The CDR3 is 15 residues long. CDR3 sequence: CSAKPLGAGDQPQHF. For the CDR3, the DNA is TGCAGTGCTAAGCCCCTAGGGGCGGGGGATCAGCCCCAGCATTTT.

This chain joins TRBV7-9 and TRBJ2-1, with TRBD1 as a possible D gene (5 bases). Between the trimmed V and J ends, which lost 4 bases and 6 bases, there was a span of 7 bases. The length of the CDR3 is 12 residues. In germline, CDR1 is SEHNR, CDR2 FQNEAQ (reference sequence). The DNA of the CDR3 is TGTGCCAGCAGCTCAGACAGCAATGAGCAGTTCTTC. As protein: CASSSDSNEQFF.

The gene calls are TRBV18 and TRBJ1-5; tentative D call: TRBD1 (6 bases). V was clipped by 5 bases and J by 5 bases, with 16 bases between them. The germline V gene encodes CDR1 KGHSH and CDR2 LQKENI. The CDR3 is 15 amino acids. The CDR3 DNA follows: TGTGCCAGCTCAGGGCGCAGGGGAAGACATCAGCCCCAGCATTTT. This encodes CASSGRRGRHQPQHF. The complete variable domain, with remaining parts taken from reference TRBV18 and TRBJ1-5, reads NAGVMQNPRHLVRRRGQEARLRCSPMKGHSHVYWYRQLPEEGLKFMVYLQKENIIDESGMPKERFSAEFPKEGPSILRIQQVVRGDSAAYFCASSGRRGRHQPQHFGDGTRLSIL.

CDR3 nucleotide sequence: TGTGCCAGCAACGACAGGGCCTCGGCCAAAAACATTCAGTACTTC. This gives the protein CASNDRASAKNIQYF. V usage is TRBV5-5 and J usage is TRBJ2-4, with 7 bases aligning to TRBD1. Germline CDR1 is SGHKS and CDR2 is YYEKEE (reference sequence). V dropped 6 bases and J dropped 1; count of bases not matched to a gene: 7. The CDR3 spans 15 residues.

The chain employs TRBV20-1 and TRBJ1-6, with TRBD1 matching over 8 bases. The V and J ends lost 4 bases and 5 bases, in that order; junction bases with no gene match: 7. Germline V gene data show CDR1 as DFQATT and CDR2 as SNEGSKA (reference sequence). The CDR3 totals 15 residues. The CDR3 protein is CSAITRQGNNSPLHF. The CDR3 region has the DNA TGCAGTGCTATTACGAGACAGGGGAATAATTCACCCCTCCACTTT.

J is TRBJ1-4 and V is TRBV4-2; D gene unclear. Trimming stripped 0 bases from V and 8 bases from J, with 16 bases between. Germline V gives CDR1 LGHNA, CDR2 YNFKEQ. There are 16 residues in the CDR3. The CDR3 is CASSQDGIPGGEKLFF. The DNA of the CDR3 is TGTGCCAGCAGCCAAGACGGTATTCCGGGAGGGGAAAAACTGTTTTTT.

This chain links TRBV4-3 with TRBJ1-1; D not resolved. The CDR3 totals 12 residues. Deletions cut 0 bases from V and 1 base from J, with 0 bases between. Germline V gene sequence: CDR1 LGHNA, CDR2 YSLEER. CDR3 nucleotides: TGCGCCAGCAGCCAAGAGAACACTGAAGCTTTCTTT. Protein sequence: CASSQENTEAFF.

This clonotype turned up a few times. This chain uses TRBV12-3 or TRBV12-4 with TRBJ2-7; tentative D call: TRBD1 (5 bases). V was shortened by 2 bases and J by 3 bases, with 11 bases between the two germline ends. The CDR3 loop spans 14 amino acids. The CDR3 DNA reads as TGTGCCAGCAGTTTAAACGGACACTACTACGAGCAGTACTTC. It is translated as CASSLNGHYYEQYF.

Regarding this clonotype: The junction does not match germline at one end; this may be a read error. For the CDR3, the DNA is TGTGCCACCAGTGGGCCCCCAGAGAAGACTGAAGCTTTCTTT. Protein sequence: CATSGPPEKTEAFF. The rearrangement links TRBV6-6 to TRBJ1-1; D remains unclear. This CDR3 spans 14 amino acids. The germline V gene has CDR1 MNHNY and CDR2 SVGAGI (reference sequence).

This chain uses TRBV28 with TRBJ2-1; no definite D call. The CDR3 has 14 residues. CDR1 is MDHEN, CDR2 SYDVKM, per germline. The V and J ends lost 4 bases and 6 bases respectively, with 13 bases between them. CDR3 in DNA: TGTGCCAGCAGTTCGTTCCTAACCCTCAATGAGCAGTTCTTC. It encodes CASSSFLTLNEQFF.

This clonotype was picked up a small number of times. The rearrangement uses TRBV12-3 or TRBV12-4 and TRBJ1-1; D is perhaps TRBD1 (5 bases). V was cut by 3 bases and J by 8 bases, with 22 bases left in between. CDR3 length: 16 amino acids. The CDR3 loop is CASSLGRDLNRREAFF. The CDR3 nucleotides are TGTGCCAGCAGTTTGGGCCGGGACTTGAACAGGCGCGAAGCTTTCTTT.